This T cell receptor beta chain derives from a study of blood T cell repertoires in COVID-19. Whole-study context: Acute and convalescent COVID-19 specimens originated in the United States, Italy and Spain.

Trimming took 1 base from V and 1 from J; bases not matched to a gene: 9. This CDR3 has 17 amino acids. Germline V gene sequence: CDR1 SGHRS, CDR2 YFSETQ. The assay was immunoSEQ multiplex PCR, and TCRdb's table has in-frame clones only and misses some. Of roughly 140,000 clones in the sample, around four fifths were seen once. V gene TRBV5-1 combines with J gene TRBJ1-1; TRBD1 matches at 8 bases. This clonotype was sampled from a woman aged 40 to 50 with active or convalescent COVID-19. Sequencing was carried out using peripheral blood. This CDR3 reads CASSLSQGARWNTEAFF. CDR3 sequence (DNA): TGCGCCAGCAGCTTGAGTCAGGGGGCGCGGTGGAACACTGAAGCTTTCTTT.